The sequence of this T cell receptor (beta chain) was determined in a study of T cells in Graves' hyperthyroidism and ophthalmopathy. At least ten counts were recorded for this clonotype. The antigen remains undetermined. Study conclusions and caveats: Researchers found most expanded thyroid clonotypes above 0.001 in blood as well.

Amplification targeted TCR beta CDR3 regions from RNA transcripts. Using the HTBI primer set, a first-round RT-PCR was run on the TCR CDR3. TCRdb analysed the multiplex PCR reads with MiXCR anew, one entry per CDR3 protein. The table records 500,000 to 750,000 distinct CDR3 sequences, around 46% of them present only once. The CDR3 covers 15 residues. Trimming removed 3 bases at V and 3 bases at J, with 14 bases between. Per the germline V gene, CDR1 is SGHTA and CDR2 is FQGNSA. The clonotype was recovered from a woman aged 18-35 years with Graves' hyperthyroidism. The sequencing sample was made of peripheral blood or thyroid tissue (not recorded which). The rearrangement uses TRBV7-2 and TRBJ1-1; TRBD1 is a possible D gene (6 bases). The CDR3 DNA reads TGTGCCAGCAGCTTTCAGGGGTTCTCGGACACTGAAGCTTTCTTT. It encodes CASSFQGFSDTEAFF. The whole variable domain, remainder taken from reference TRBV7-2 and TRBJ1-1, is GAGVSQSPSNKVTEKGKDVELRCDPISGHTALYWYRQSLGQGLEFLIYFQGNSAPDKSGLPSDRFSAERTGGSVSTLTIQRTQQEDSAVYLCASSFQGFSDTEAFFGQGTRLTVV.